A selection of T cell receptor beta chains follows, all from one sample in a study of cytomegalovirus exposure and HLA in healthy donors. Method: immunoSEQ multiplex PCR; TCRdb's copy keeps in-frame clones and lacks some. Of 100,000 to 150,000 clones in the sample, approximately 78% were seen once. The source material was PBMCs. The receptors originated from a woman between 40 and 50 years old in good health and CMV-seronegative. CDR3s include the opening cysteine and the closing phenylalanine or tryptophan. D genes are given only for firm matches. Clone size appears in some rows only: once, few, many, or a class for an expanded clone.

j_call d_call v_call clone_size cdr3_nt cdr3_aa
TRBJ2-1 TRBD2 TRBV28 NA TGTGCCAGCAGTTTAAGGACCGACAGCAGCGGGAGGGCGAACAATGAGCAGTTCTTC CASSLRTDSSGRANNEQFF
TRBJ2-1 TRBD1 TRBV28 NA TGTGCCAGCAGTTTATCGACAGGGAGCTCCTACAATGAGCAGTTCTTC CASSLSTGSSYNEQFF
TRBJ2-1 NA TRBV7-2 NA TGTGCCAGCAGCTTAGGTACAGAGAATGAGCAGTTCTTC CASSLGTENEQFF
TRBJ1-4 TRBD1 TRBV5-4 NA TGTGCCAGCAGCTTAACAGGGGGCTCGACTAATGAAAAACTGTTTTTT CASSLTGGSTNEKLFF
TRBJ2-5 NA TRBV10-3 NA TGTGCCATCAGTGCTACAGGGCGAGAAGAGACCCAGTACTTC CAISATGREETQYF
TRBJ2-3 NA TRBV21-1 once TGTGCCAGCAGCAAAGTCCTTCCGTTGACTAGCACAGATACGCAGTATTTT CASSKVLPLTSTDTQYF
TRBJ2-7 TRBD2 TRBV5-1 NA TGCGCCAGCAAGTCGAGCGGGGGGGAAACCTACGAGCAGTACTTC CASKSSGGETYEQYF
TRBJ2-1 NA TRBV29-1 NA TGCAGCGGCCGGGAGCTCTACAATGAGCAGTTCTTC CSGRELYNEQFF
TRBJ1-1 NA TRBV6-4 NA TGTGCCAGCAGTGACGATGAGGACACTGAAGCCTTCTTT CASSDDEDTEAFF
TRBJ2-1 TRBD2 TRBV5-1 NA TGCGCCAGCAGCCCCAGGGTAGCGGGAGTCTCCAATGAGCAGTTCTTC CASSPRVAGVSNEQFF
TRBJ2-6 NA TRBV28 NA TGTGCCAGCAGTACAGGGAAATCTGGGGCCAACGTCCTGACTTTC CASSTGKSGANVLTF
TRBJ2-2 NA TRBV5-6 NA TGTGCCAGCAGCCCGACAGTCACCGGGGAGCTGTTTTTT CASSPTVTGELFF
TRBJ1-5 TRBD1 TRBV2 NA TGTGCCAGCAGTCAATTAACAGGGGATCAGCCCCAGCATTTT CASSQLTGDQPQHF
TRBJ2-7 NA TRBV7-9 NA TGTTCCAGCAGCCCACCCGCGCTTCCCCTTAGTAGCGAGCAGTACTTC CSSSPPALPLSSEQYF
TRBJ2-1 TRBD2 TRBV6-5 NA TGTGCCAGCAGTCAGGGACTACCTATACAATCTGAGCAGTTCTTC CASSQGLPIQSEQFF
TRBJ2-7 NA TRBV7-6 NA TGTGCCAGCAGCTTAAGACAGAACTCCTACGAGCAGTACTTC CASSLRQNSYEQYF
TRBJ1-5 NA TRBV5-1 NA TGCGCCAGCAGGGGGTACCTAGGGGGTAGCAATCAGCCCCAGCATTTT CASRGYLGGSNQPQHF
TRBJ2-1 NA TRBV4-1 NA TGCGCCAGCAGCCACTTCCCAGACGGCGGGAATGAGCAGTTCTTC CASSHFPDGGNEQFF
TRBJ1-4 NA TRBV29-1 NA TGCAGCGTTGAAGAGGGGCAGTGGATCCCCATCGAAAAACTGTTTTTT CSVEEGQWIPIEKLFF
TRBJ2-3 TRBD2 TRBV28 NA TGTGCCAGCAGTTTAAGACTAGCGACAGATACGCAGTATTTT CASSLRLATDTQYF
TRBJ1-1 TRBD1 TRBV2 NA TGTGCCAGCAGCGAGGACAGGGGGCACACTGAAGCTTTCTTT CASSEDRGHTEAFF
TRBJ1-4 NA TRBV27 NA TGTGCCAGCAGGGGCCATGCAACTAATGAAAAACTGTTTTTT CASRGHATNEKLFF
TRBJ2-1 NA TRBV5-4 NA TGTGCCAGCAGCTTGGAGGGAGATGAACAGTTCTTC CASSLEGDEQFF
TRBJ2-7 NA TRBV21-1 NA TGTGCCAGCAGCATCGAGGGACTAGCGGGGATTTACGAGCAGTACTTC CASSIEGLAGIYEQYF
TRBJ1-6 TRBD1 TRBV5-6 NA TGTGCCAGCAGCTTGGCGGGACAGAGCTCCTATAATTCACCCCTCCACTTT CASSLAGQSSYNSPLHF
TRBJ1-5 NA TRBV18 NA TGTGCCAGCTCACCCCCAATAGGGGGAGAGCCCCAGCATTTT CASSPPIGGEPQHF
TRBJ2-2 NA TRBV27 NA TGTGCCAGCAGTTACACAGGCGTCACCGGGGAGCTGTTTTTT CASSYTGVTGELFF
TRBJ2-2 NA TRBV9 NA TGTGCCAGCAGCGTAGTCGGGTCCGGGGAGCTGTTTTTT CASSVVGSGELFF
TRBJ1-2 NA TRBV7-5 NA TGTGCCAGAAGCCGACAGTTTTTCCATGGCTACACCTTC CARSRQFFHGYTF
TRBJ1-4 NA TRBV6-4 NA TGTGCCAGCACTCAAAGGCCGGGGGAAAAACTGTTTTTT CASTQRPGEKLFF
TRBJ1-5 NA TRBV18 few TGTGCCAGCTCAATTCAGGGAAGGGAGGCCCAGCATTTT CASSIQGREAQHF
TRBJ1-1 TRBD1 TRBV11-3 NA TGTGCCAGCAGCCCGAGACAGGGCACTGAAGCTTTCTTT CASSPRQGTEAFF
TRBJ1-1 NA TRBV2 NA TGTGCCAGCAGTATTCATCCGGGACATAGGAACACTGAAGCTTTCTTT CASSIHPGHRNTEAFF
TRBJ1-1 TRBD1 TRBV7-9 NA TGTGCCAGCAGCCCCGACAGGGCACGCACTGAAGCTTTCTTT CASSPDRARTEAFF
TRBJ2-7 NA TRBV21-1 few TGTGCCAGCAGGCGCGGGACTAGCGGACCCTACGAGCAGTACTTC CASRRGTSGPYEQYF
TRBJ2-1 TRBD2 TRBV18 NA TGTGCCAGCAGGCCCTCGGGCGGGGGAGGTCCGAGGAATGAGCAGTTCTTC CASRPSGGGGPRNEQFF
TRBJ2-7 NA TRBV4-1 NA TGCGCCAGCAGCCAAGGGCTAGCGTTTTACGAGCAGTACTTC CASSQGLAFYEQYF
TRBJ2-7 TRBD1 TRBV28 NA TGTGCCAGCAGCACCCCCGGGACAGCCTACGAGCAGTACTTC CASSTPGTAYEQYF
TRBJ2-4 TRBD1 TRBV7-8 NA TGTGCCAGCAGCCCCAGACAGGGGCCGGTAAACAGTCAGTACTTC CASSPRQGPVNSQYF
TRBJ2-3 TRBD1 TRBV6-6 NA TGTGCCAGCACCAAAGGACAGGGTAGCACAGATACGCAGTATTTT CASTKGQGSTDTQYF